These 8 T cell receptor beta chains share one sample of origin, sequenced in a study of tumor-infiltrating lymphocytes in primary liver carcinoma. Using a constant-region primer together with ProtoScript II reverse transcriptase, TCR beta cDNA was made from 500 ng of total RNA. A slightly modified ARM-PCR protocol with three nested multiplex PCR rounds produced these TCR beta libraries. TRBV1-TRBV30 forward primers and a C-beta reverse primer were used in the first two PCR rounds, which each ran for approximately 11 cycles. MiXCR, run by TCRdb on the multiplex PCR reads, gives a single entry per CDR3 protein. The sample has around 50,000 distinct CDR3 sequences; over 65% are singletons. Joint extraction of RNA and DNA used roughly 19-32 mg of bulk tissue that was unsorted. The sequenced sample consisted of liver tumor tissue from sampling region 3. Documented subset: tumor region T3, left-lateral pole. The receptors were gathered from a man aged 35-49 years with primary liver carcinoma and hepatitis B virus infection.

Remarks on this clonotype: The junction does not match germline at one end; this may be a read error. The rearrangement links TRBV12-3 or TRBV12-4 to TRBJ2-1; 14 bases are a match to TRBD2. The CDR3 is 19 amino acids. Here the CDR3 DNA reads TGTGACAGCAGTAAAGGACTAGCGGGAGGCCGGAGCTCCTACAATGAGCAGTTATTC. Amino acid sequence: CDSSKGLAGGRSSYNEQLF.

As to this clonotype: A single base separates this from a much larger clone, so it may be a read error. This rearrangement joins TRBV28 to TRBJ1-2; D is unresolved. V was trimmed by 5 bases and J by 0 bases, leaving 13 bases between them. This CDR3 region has 15 residues. Germline V gives CDR1 MDHEN, CDR2 SYDVKM. DNA of the CDR3: TGTGCCAGCAGTCCCCGGTGGAGCGCTAACTATGGCTACACCTTC. It yields the protein CASSPRWSANYGYTF.

In this sample, this clonotype turned up many times. The V call is TRBV28, the J call TRBJ2-3; perhaps TRBD1 as D (6 bases). Per germline, CDR1 MDHEN and CDR2 SYDVKM. Trimming removed 3 bases at V and 6 bases at J, with 10 bases between. This CDR3 contains 13 residues. Here the CDR3 reads CASSFEGVDTQYF. Here the CDR3 DNA reads TGTGCCAGCAGTTTTGAGGGGGTGGATACGCAGTATTTT.

This clonotype has only a few counts. Just one base apart from a much larger clone, this may be a read error. The rearrangement links TRBV7-8 to TRBJ1-4, with TRBD1 matching over 7 bases. Per the germline V gene, CDR1 is SGHVS and CDR2 is FQNEAQ. The CDR3 runs 14 residues. The V and J ends lost 5 bases and 3 bases, in that order; junction bases with no gene match: 3. CDR3 amino acids: CASSQGGANEKLFF. The CDR3 coding sequence is TGTGCCAGCAGCCAGGGGGGGGCTAATGAAAAACTGTTTTTT.

Turning to this clonotype: It may be a read error: a sequence one base away is much more abundant. V usage is TRBV7-9 and J usage is TRBJ2-1; 7 bases fit TRBD2. This CDR3 spans 13 amino acids. The germline CDR1 and CDR2 sequences are SEHNR and FQNEAQ (reference sequence). The CDR3 DNA is TGTGCCAACAGCTTAGCGGGTGGGAATGAGCAGTTCTTC. Amino acids: CANSLAGGNEQFF.

The chain combines TRBV5-5 with TRBJ2-1; D is perhaps TRBD1 (6 bases). The CDR3 spans 16 residues. Trimming took off 9 bases at V and 3 bases at J, with 22 bases between the two ends. In germline, CDR1 is SGHKS, CDR2 YYEKEE (reference sequence). CDR3 nucleotide sequence: TGTGCCAACAACTTGTTGGACTCGACAGGCTACAATGAGCAGTTCTTC. It is translated as CANNLLDSTGYNEQFF.

A remark on this clonotype: Here the CDR3 omits its conserved ending phenylalanine or tryptophan, so a read error is the likely source. The rearrangement uses TRBV11-1 and TRBJ2-3, with 9 nucleotides matching TRBD2. CDR1 and CDR2 (germline): SGHAT, FQDESV (reference sequence). CDR3 size: 16 residues. DNA for the CDR3: TGTGCCAGCAGCAAGAGACTAGCGGTTAGCACAGATATGCAGTATTAT. Encoded protein: CASSKRLAVSTDMQYY.

Details on this clonotype: At one boundary the junction diverges from the germline segment, which might be a read error. V usage is TRBV11-2 and J usage is TRBJ2-1; D is possibly TRBD2 (5 bases). This CDR3 comprises 15 residues. Germline V gene sequence: CDR1 SGHAT, CDR2 FQNNGV. The CDR3 region has the DNA TGTGCCAGCAGCCCTATTGGGAGCTCCTACAATGAGCAGCTCTTC. Protein sequence: CASSPIGSSYNEQLF.